A selection of T cell receptor beta chains follows, all from one sample in a study of blood T cell repertoires in COVID-19. The protocol was immunoSEQ multiplex PCR, while the TCRdb copy is restricted to in-frame clones and leaves out a portion. The table records 200,000 or so clones, 86% of them present only once. Sequencing was carried out using peripheral blood. The receptors derive from a man aged 50 to 60 with acute or convalescent COVID-19. CDR3s include the opening cysteine and the closing phenylalanine or tryptophan. Fields, in order: V gene, J gene, clone size, D gene, CDR3 DNA, CDR3 protein. The D gene is left open where the match is weak. Not all rows give a size; the values are once, few, many and, for expanded clones, a class.

TRBV10-3	TRBJ1-1	.	.	TGTGCCATCAGTGAGCCGAGATCATCGGCTGAAGCTTTCTTT	CAISEPRSSAEAFF
TRBV7-2	TRBJ1-6	.	.	TGTGCCAGCAGCAACCGGGTTACGAGCTCCTATAATTCACCCCTCCACTTT	CASSNRVTSSYNSPLHF
TRBV14	TRBJ2-5	.	.	TGTGCCAGCAGCCAAGAAGGTTTGAGAGGGCTGGGGGAGACCCAGTACTTC	CASSQEGLRGLGETQYF
TRBV10-1	TRBJ2-3	.	.	TGCGCCAGCAGTGAAGGCGGACTCACAGATACGCAGTATTTT	CASSEGGLTDTQYF
TRBV6-5	TRBJ2-4	.	TRBD1	TGTGCCAGCAGTTTACAGGGGGGCTTTGGGGACATTCAGTACTTC	CASSLQGGFGDIQYF
TRBV5-1	TRBJ2-2	.	TRBD1	TGCGCCAGCAGCCCCGGGACAGGGGGACCGAACACCGGGGAGCTGTTTTTT	CASSPGTGGPNTGELFF
TRBV9	TRBJ1-2	once	TRBD1	TGTGCCAGCAGCGTTCGGGACAGGGGAAACTATGGCTACACCTTC	CASSVRDRGNYGYTF
TRBV12-3/TRBV12-4	TRBJ1-2	.	TRBD1	TGTGCCAGCAGGCAACAGGGGGCGGGAGGCTACACCTTC	CASRQQGAGGYTF
TRBV2	TRBJ1-4	.	TRBD1	TGTGCCAGCAGTGAAGAGGCAGGGGGCAATGAAAAACTGTTTTTT	CASSEEAGGNEKLFF
TRBV9	TRBJ2-1	.	.	TGTGCCAGCAGCGTCGTAGGGGGGGAACTGCAGTTCTTC	CASSVVGGELQFF
TRBV6-6	TRBJ2-5	.	.	TGTGCCAGCAGTTACGATGCAGGGGATTGGGAGACCCAGTACTTC	CASSYDAGDWETQYF
TRBV19	TRBJ2-5	.	.	TGTGCCAGTAAGGATAGAGGAGGGAACGTTCAAGAGACCCAGTACTTC	CASKDRGGNVQETQYF
TRBV3-1/TRBV3-2	TRBJ1-2	.	.	TGTGCCAGCAGCCAAGATCCAATTGACTATGGCTACACCTTC	CASSQDPIDYGYTF
TRBV12-3/TRBV12-4	TRBJ1-6	.	.	TGTGCCAGCAAACAGAATAATTCACCCCTCCACTTT	CASKQNNSPLHF
TRBV6-5	TRBJ2-7	once	.	TGTGCCAGCAGTTACTCGATCCCCCTCAGCTCCTACGAGCAGTACTTC	CASSYSIPLSSYEQYF
TRBV7-9	TRBJ1-4	.	.	TGTGCCAGCAGCGTCAGGGGTATGGAAAAACTGTTTTTT	CASSVRGMEKLFF
TRBV21-1	TRBJ1-5	.	.	TGTGCCAGCAGCGTTAGGTGGGGGGGCCGCAATCAGCCCCAGCATTTT	CASSVRWGGRNQPQHF
TRBV27	TRBJ1-2	once	.	TGTGCCAGCAGTCCTGGGAGTCTCGGGGGCTACACCTTC	CASSPGSLGGYTF
TRBV7-8	TRBJ2-7	once	.	TGTGCCAGCAGCTTGGCCCCTCGCTACGAGCAGTACTTC	CASSLAPRYEQYF
TRBV10-3	TRBJ2-5	.	.	TGTGCCATCAGGGGAGAAAAGACCCAGTACTTC	CAIRGEKTQYF
TRBV6-5	TRBJ1-3	.	.	TGTGCCAGCACCCGGCGGGACTCTGGAAACACCATATATTTT	CASTRRDSGNTIYF
TRBV5-1	TRBJ1-2	.	TRBD1	TGCGCCAGCAGCTTGAGACAGGGGGATTTTGGCACCTTC	CASSLRQGDFGTF
TRBV19	TRBJ1-1	once	TRBD1	TGTGCCAGCCGACCCCCCGACAGGGGGGAACCGAACACTGAAGCTTTCTTT	CASRPPDRGEPNTEAFF
TRBV5-6	TRBJ1-4	.	.	TGTGCCAGCAGCATGGACAGAACTAATGAAAAACTGTTTTTT	CASSMDRTNEKLFF
TRBV2	TRBJ1-6	.	.	TGTGCCAGCAGTGTCGGGGGGTATAATTCACCCCTCCACTTT	CASSVGGYNSPLHF